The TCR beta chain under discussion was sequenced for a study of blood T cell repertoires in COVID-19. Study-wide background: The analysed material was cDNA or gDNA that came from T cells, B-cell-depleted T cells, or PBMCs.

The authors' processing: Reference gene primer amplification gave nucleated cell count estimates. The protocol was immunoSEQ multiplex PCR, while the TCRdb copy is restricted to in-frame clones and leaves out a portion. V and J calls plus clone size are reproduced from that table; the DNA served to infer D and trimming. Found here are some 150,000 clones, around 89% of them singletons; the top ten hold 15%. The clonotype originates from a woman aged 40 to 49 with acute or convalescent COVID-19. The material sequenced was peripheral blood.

CDR3 loop: CASSPQGGQPQHF. In nucleotides, the CDR3 is TGTGCCAGCTCACCCCAGGGAGGTCAGCCCCAGCATTTT. V and J are TRBV18 and TRBJ1-5, with D possibly matching TRBD1 (5 bases). Germline CDR1 reads KGHSH; CDR2 reads LQKENI. The CDR3 totals 13 residues. The germline V and J ends were trimmed by 3 bases and 6 bases, with 9 bases remaining between them.